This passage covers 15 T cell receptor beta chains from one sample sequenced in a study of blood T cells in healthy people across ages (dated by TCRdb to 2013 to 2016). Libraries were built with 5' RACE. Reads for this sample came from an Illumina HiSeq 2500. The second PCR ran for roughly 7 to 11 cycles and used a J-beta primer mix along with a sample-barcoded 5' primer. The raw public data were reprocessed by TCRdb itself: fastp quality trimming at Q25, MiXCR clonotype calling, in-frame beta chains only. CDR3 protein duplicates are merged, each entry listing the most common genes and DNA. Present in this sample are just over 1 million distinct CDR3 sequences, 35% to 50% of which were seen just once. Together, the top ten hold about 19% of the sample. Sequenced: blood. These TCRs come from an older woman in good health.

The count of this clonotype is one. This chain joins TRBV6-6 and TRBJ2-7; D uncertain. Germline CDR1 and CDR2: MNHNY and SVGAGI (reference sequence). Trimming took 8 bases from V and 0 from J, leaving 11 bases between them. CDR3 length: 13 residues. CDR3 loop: CASRLEFSYEQYF. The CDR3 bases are TGTGCCAGCCGCCTGGAATTCTCCTACGAGCAGTACTTC.

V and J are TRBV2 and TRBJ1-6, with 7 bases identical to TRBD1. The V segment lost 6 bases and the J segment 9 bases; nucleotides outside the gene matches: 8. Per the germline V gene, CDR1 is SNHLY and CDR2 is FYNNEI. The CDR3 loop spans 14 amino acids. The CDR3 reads CASRTLQGGSPLHF. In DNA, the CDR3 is TGTGCCAGCAGGACCCTCCAGGGGGGTTCACCCCTCCACTTT.

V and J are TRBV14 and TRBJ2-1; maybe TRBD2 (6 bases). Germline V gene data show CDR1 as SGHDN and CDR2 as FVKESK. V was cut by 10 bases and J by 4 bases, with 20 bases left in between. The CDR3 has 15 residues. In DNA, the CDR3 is TGTGCCACCTCCCTCGGGGCGGGGATTTACAATGAGCAGTTCTTC. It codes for CATSLGAGIYNEQFF.

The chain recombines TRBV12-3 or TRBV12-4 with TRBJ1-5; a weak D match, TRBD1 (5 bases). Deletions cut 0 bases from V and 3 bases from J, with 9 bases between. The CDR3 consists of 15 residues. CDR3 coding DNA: TGTGCCAGCAGTTTAGCAGCAGGGTCCAATCAGCCCCAGCATTTT. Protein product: CASSLAAGSNQPQHF.

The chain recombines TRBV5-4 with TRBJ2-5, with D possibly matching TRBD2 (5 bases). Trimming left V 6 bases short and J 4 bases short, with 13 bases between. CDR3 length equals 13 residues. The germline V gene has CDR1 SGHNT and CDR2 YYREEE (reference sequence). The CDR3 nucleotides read TGTGCCAGCACCGCGGGCCAAGGAGAGACCCAGTACTTC. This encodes CASTAGQGETQYF.

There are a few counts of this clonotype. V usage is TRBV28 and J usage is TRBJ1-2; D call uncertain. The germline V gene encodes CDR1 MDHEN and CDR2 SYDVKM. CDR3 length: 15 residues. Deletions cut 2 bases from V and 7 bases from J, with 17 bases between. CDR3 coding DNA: TGTGCCAGCAGTTTACTCCAGGAGAGGCGGCTTGGCTACACCTTC. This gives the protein CASSLLQERRLGYTF.

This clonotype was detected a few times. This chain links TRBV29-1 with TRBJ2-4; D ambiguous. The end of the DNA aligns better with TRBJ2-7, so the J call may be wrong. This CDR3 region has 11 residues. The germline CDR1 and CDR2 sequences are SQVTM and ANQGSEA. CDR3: CSVDAGTEQYF. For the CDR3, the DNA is TGCAGCGTTGATGCCGGAACCGAGCAGTACTTC.

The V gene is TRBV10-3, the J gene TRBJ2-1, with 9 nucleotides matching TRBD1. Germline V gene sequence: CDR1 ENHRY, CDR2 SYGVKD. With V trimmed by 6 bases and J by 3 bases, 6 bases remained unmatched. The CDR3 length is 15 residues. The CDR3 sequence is CAISPGQGGYNEQFF. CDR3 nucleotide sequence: TGTGCCATCAGCCCGGGACAGGGCGGCTACAATGAGCAGTTCTTC.

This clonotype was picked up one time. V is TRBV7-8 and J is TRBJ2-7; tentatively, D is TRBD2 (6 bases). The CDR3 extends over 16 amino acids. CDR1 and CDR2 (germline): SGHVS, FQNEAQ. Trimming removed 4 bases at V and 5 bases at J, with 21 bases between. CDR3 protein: CASSSGAGRGADEQYF. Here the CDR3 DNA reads TGTGCCAGCAGCTCTGGCGCTGGGCGGGGAGCCGACGAGCAGTACTTC.

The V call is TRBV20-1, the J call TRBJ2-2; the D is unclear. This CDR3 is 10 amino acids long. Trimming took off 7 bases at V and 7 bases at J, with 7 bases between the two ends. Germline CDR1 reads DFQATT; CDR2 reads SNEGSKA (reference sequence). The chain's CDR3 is CSVLHGELFF. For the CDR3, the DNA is TGCAGTGTACTACACGGGGAGCTGTTTTTT.

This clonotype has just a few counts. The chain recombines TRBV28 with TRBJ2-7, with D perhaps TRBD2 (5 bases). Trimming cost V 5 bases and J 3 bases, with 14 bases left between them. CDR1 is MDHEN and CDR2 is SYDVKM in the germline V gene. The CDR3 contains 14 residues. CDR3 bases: TGTGCCAGCAGTCCCCCCGGGGAAAACTACGAGCAGTACTTC. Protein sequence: CASSPPGENYEQYF.

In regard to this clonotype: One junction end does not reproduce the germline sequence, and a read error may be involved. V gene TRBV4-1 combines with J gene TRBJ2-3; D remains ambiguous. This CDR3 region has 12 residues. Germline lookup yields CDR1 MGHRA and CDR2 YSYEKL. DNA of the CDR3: TGCGCCAGCAGCCAAAGCACAGAGACGCAGTATTTT. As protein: CASSQSTETQYF.

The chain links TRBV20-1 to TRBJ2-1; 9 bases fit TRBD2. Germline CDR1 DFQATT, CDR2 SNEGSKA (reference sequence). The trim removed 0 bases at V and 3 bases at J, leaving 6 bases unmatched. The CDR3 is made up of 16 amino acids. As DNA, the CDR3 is TGCAGTGCTAGAGATTCTCGGACTAGCGTCTACAATGAGCAGTTCTTC. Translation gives CSARDSRTSVYNEQFF.

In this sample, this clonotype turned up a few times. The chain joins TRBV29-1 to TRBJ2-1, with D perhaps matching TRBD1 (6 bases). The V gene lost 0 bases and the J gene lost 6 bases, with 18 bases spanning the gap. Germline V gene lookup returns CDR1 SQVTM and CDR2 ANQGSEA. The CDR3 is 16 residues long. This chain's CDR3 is CSVEDLSGDPPNEQFF. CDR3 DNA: TGCAGCGTTGAAGATCTGTCAGGGGACCCCCCCAATGAGCAGTTCTTC.

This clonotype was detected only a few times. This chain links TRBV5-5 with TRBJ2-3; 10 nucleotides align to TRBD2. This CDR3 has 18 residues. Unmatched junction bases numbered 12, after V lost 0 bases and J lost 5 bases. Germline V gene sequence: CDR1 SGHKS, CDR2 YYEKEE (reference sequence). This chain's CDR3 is CASSLVIGLAGDRDTQYF. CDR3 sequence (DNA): TGTGCCAGCAGCTTGGTTATCGGTCTAGCGGGAGATAGAGATACGCAGTATTTT.